The source of this T cell receptor (beta chain) is a study of technical replicates of blood from several donors. Trimming cost V 1 base and J 3 bases; bases outside gene matches: 6. The CDR3 has 15 amino acids. Germline lookup yields CDR1 SGHDN and CDR2 FVKESK. Some clones are missing from TCRdb's copy, which holds only in-frame ones; the method was immunoSEQ multiplex PCR. The sample gives 70,000 to 90,000 clones, approximately 94% of which show up once; 0.3% to 0.5% is in the top ten. This clone was recorded once. The sequenced sample consisted of T cells isolated from PBMCs. This sequence was found in a human donor in good health. The V and J genes are TRBV14 and TRBJ2-7, with TRBD1 matching over 7 bases. As DNA, the CDR3 is TGTGCCAGCAGCCAAGGGGACAGTCCCATCTACGAGCAGTACTTC. It encodes CASSQGDSPIYEQYF.